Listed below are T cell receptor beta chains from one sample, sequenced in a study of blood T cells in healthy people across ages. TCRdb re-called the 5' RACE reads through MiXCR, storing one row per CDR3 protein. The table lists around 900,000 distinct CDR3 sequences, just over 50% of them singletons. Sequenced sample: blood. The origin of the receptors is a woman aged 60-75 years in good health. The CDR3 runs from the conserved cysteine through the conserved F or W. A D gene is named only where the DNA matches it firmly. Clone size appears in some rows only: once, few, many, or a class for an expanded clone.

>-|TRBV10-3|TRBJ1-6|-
TGTGCCATCAGTGAGTCGGGCGGCTATAATTCACCCCTCCACTTT
CAISESGGYNSPLHF
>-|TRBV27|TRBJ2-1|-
TGTGCCAGCACCTTATCCAGCCCTTATAACTCCGATGAGCAGTTCTTC
CASTLSSPYNSDEQFF
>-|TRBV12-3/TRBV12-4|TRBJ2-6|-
TGTGCCAGCAGTTTTCCGCCCCAGGGGACTGGGGCCAACGTCCTGACTTTC
CASSFPPQGTGANVLTF
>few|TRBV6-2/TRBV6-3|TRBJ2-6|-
TGTGCCAGCAGTTCCGAGGGCAGGACCAGTAAGGCCAACGTCCTGACTTTC
CASSSEGRTSKANVLTF
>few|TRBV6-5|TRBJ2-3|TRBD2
TGTGCCAGCAGTTACAGCGGGACTTTCGGCACAGATACGCAGTATTTT
CASSYSGTFGTDTQYF
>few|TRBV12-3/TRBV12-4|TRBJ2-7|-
TGTGCCAGCAGTTTCATCCTGAGTTCGCTTTCCTACGAGCAGTACTTC
CASSFILSSLSYEQYF
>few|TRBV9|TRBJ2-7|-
TGTGCCAGCAGCGTAGGTTCTACCTACGAGCAGTACTTC
CASSVGSTYEQYF
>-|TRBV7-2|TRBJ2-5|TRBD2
TGTGCCAGCAGCCCGACTGGCGGGAGGAGCGGAGAGACCCAGTACTTC
CASSPTGGRSGETQYF
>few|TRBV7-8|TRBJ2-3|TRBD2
TGTGCCAGCAGCCCTTGGCGCGGGAGGGAGGCTGGCACAGATACGCAGTATTTT
CASSPWRGREAGTDTQYF
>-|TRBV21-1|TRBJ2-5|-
TGTGCCAGCAGGAGTGACCCCCCGATTCAACAAGAGACCCAGTACTTC
CASRSDPPIQQETQYF
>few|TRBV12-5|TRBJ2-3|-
TGTGCTAGTGCCTGGGACTCCCCCACAGATACGCAGTATTTT
CASAWDSPTDTQYF
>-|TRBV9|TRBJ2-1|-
TGTGCCAGCAGCGTAAATTACGGAGAGCAGTTCTTC
CASSVNYGEQFF
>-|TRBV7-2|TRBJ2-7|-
TGTGCCCGCAGCTTAGGGCGGGGCTACTCCTACGAGCAGTACTTC
CARSLGRGYSYEQYF
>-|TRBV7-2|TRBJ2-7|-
TGTGCCAGCAGCGGAGCGGTAGGTAGCTCCTACGGGCAGTACTTC
CASSGAVGSSYGQYF
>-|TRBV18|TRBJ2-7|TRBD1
TGTGCCAGCTCACCTCGGGACAGGGGAAGTGACGAGCAGTACTTC
CASSPRDRGSDEQYF
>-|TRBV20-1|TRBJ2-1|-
TGCAGTGCAACCGGGCCCAGCTCCTACAATGAGCGGTTCTTC
CSATGPSSYNERFF
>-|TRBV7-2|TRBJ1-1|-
TGTGCCAGCAGCCCCCCGGGGCCGACTGAAGCTTTCTTT
CASSPPGPTEAFF